This passage covers 14 T cell receptor beta chains from one sample sequenced in a study of T cell repertoires in cytomegalovirus infection. TCRdb re-called the reads with MiXCR, one entry per CDR3 protein. The sample records 650,000 to 850,000 distinct CDR3 sequences, roughly 29% being singletons. Their antigens remain unidentified. The specimen was cultured CD8+ T cells from PBMCs, collected from culture after CMV antigen stimulation. These receptors were obtained from a human donor in good health (CMV status not recorded). Some clones in this sample may be carry-over from other donors' samples.

This clonotype was found a few times. This chain joins TRBV2 and TRBJ2-1, with TRBD2 matching 10 bases. In germline, CDR1 is SNHLY, CDR2 FYNNEI. The CDR3 extends over 15 amino acids. J lost 8 bases, V lost 8 bases, and 12 bases had no gene match. The CDR3, as DNA: TGTGCCAGCGATCCAGGCAGCGGGGGGGCCTATGAGCAGTTCTTC. Translation: CASDPGSGGAYEQFF.

This clonotype was counted between two and nine times. This chain connects TRBV24-1 to TRBJ2-1, with 10 nucleotides matching TRBD1. CDR1 is KGHDR, CDR2 SFDVKD, per germline. The CDR3 length is 16 residues. V lost 4 bases, J lost 2 bases, and 4 bases stayed unmatched. CDR3 in amino acids: CATSDSGQGAYNEQFF. DNA for the CDR3: TGTGCCACCAGTGACTCCGGACAGGGGGCCTACAATGAGCAGTTCTTC.

This clonotype was recorded a few times. This chain connects TRBV7-8 to TRBJ1-5; 8 nucleotides line up with TRBD1. Germline lookup yields CDR1 SGHVS and CDR2 FQNEAQ. The CDR3 consists of 16 residues. With V trimmed by 4 bases and J by 2 bases, 7 bases remained unmatched. CDR3 protein: CASSSDRARGNQPQHF. CDR3 nucleotides: TGTGCCAGCAGCTCGGACAGGGCGAGGGGCAATCAGCCCCAGCATTTT.

In the case of this clonotype: This may arise from a read error, as a much more abundant clone is one base away. This chain connects TRBV7-6 to TRBJ1-3, with 7 positions matching TRBD1. This CDR3 spans 17 amino acids. The germline V gene has CDR1 SGHVS and CDR2 FNYEAQ. In nucleotides, the CDR3 is TGTGCCAGCAGCCCCTTCGGGACAGAGAGCTCTGGAAACACCATACATTTT. It translates to CASSPFGTESSGNTIHF.

The J gene is TRBJ2-7, the V gene TRBV18; 9 bases are shared with TRBD1. This CDR3 spans 15 amino acids. CDR1 and CDR2 (germline): KGHSH, LQKENI. V was pared by 3 bases and J by 3 bases, with 6 bases of the junction left unmatched. In DNA, the CDR3 is TGTGCCAGCTCACCGAAACAGGGGGCCGTCTACGAGCAGTACTTC. Encoded protein: CASSPKQGAVYEQYF.

This chain connects TRBV7-9 to TRBJ2-5; TRBD1 might be the D (6 bases). CDR1 and CDR2 from the germline V gene are SEHNR and FQNEAQ (reference sequence). The V end lost 5 bases, the J end lost 0 bases, and 13 bases lay between the germline ends. The length of the CDR3 is 15 residues. This CDR3 is CASSSRDIYQETQYF. The CDR3 nucleotides are TGTGCCAGCAGCAGCAGGGACATCTACCAAGAGACCCAGTACTTC.

The sample holds a few counts of this clonotype. CDR3 DNA: TGTGCCAGCAGTTACTCGGAACGACAGTTCTCCTACAATGAGCAGTTCTTC. This translates into CASSYSERQFSYNEQFF. The rearrangement joins TRBV6-6 to TRBJ2-1; maybe TRBD1 (5 bases). Per the germline V gene, CDR1 is MNHNY and CDR2 is SVGAGI (reference sequence). The CDR3 runs 17 residues. Trimming shortened V by 0 bases and J by 0 bases, and 12 bases separated the two germline ends.

This clonotype was detected many times. The V call is TRBV7-2, the J call TRBJ2-1; D may correspond to TRBD1 or TRBD2 (6 bases each). The ends were cut back, 1 base at V and 6 bases at J, with 16 bases in the middle. This CDR3 region has 16 residues. Germline V gene lookup returns CDR1 SGHTA and CDR2 FQGNSA. The CDR3 protein is CASSLERGALRNEQFF. As DNA, the CDR3 is TGTGCCAGCAGCTTAGAAAGGGGGGCCCTGCGCAATGAGCAGTTCTTC.

The chain employs TRBV7-9 and TRBJ1-5; D gene uncertain. V lost 5 bases and J 7 bases, leaving 18 bases between the germline ends. CDR1 and CDR2 from the germline V gene are SEHNR and FQNEAQ (reference sequence). The CDR3 has 15 amino acids. This chain's CDR3 is CASSPVGPGMQPQHF. CDR3 nucleotide sequence: TGTGCCAGCAGCCCAGTTGGGCCCGGAATGCAGCCCCAGCATTTT.

The table lists this clonotype with a few counts. The chain joins TRBV4-1 to TRBJ1-1; 7 bases are a match to TRBD1. With 4 bases clipped from V and 3 bases from J, the junction kept 14 bases outside the gene matches. From germline, CDR1 is MGHRA and CDR2 YSYEKL. The CDR3 is 17 amino acids. CDR3 protein: CASSPGQTMGPDTEAFF. CDR3 sequence (DNA): TGCGCCAGCAGCCCGGGACAGACGATGGGGCCCGACACTGAAGCTTTCTTT.

This clonotype was seen at least ten times. The genes are TRBV7-8 and TRBJ1-1; no clear D. Trimming stripped 1 base from V and 4 bases from J, with 7 bases between. CDR1 and CDR2 (germline): SGHVS, FQNEAQ. The CDR3 has 13 amino acids. The CDR3 DNA sequence: TGTGCCAGCAGCTTAGATGAGCTCACTGAAGCTTTCTTT. Encoded protein: CASSLDELTEAFF.

The chain couples TRBV28 to TRBJ1-6; no reliable D call. The germline CDR1 and CDR2 sequences are MDHEN and SYDVKM. The CDR3 is 14 amino acids. V lost 5 bases and J lost 6, with 11 bases in between. CDR3: CASSPQLGNSPLHF. CDR3 nucleotide sequence: TGTGCCAGCAGTCCACAACTGGGTAATTCACCCCTCCACTTT.

This clonotype was counted a few times. V usage is TRBV5-1 and J usage is TRBJ1-1, with 12 bases that match TRBD1. The J segment lost 6 bases and the V segment lost 3 bases, leaving 6 bases of the junction unmatched. Germline V gives CDR1 SGHRS, CDR2 YFSETQ. This CDR3 region has 15 residues. The DNA of the CDR3 is TGCGCCAGCAGCTCCCGGGACAGGGGGCTCCCTGAAGCTTTCTTT. Translating gives CASSSRDRGLPEAFF.

The gene calls are TRBV27 and TRBJ2-1; 8 nucleotides match TRBD1. Trimming removed 6 bases from V and 4 bases from J; junction bases left unmatched: 2. The CDR3 covers 13 residues. CDR1 MNHEY and CDR2 SMNVEV come from the germline V gene (reference sequence). CDR3 sequence reads: CASSWDRYNEQFF. For the CDR3, the DNA is TGTGCCAGCAGCTGGGACAGGTACAATGAGCAGTTCTTC.